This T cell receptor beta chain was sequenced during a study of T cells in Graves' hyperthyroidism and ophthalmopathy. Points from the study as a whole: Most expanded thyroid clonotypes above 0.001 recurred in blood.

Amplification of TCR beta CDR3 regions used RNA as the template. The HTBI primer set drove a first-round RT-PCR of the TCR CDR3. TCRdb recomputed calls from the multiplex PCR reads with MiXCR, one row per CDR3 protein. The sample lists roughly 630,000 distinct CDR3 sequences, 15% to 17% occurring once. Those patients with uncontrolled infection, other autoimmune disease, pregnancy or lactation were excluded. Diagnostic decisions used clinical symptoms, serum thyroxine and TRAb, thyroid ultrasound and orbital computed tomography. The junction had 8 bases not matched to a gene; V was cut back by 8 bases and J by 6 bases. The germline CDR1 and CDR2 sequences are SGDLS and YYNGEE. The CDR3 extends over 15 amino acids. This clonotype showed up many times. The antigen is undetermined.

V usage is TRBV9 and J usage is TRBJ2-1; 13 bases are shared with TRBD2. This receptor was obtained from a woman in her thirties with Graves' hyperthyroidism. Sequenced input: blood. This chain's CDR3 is CASSGLAGVGNEQFF. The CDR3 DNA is TGTGCCAGTAGTGGACTAGCGGGAGTGGGCAATGAGCAGTTCTTC.